A selection of T cell receptor beta chains follows, all from one sample in a study of cytomegalovirus exposure and HLA in healthy donors. Profiled with immunoSEQ multiplex PCR; TCRdb holds only in-frame clones, not every one. This sample carries fewer than 250,000 clones, about 89% of them seen once, and the ten largest clones take around 1.4%. The sequenced sample was PBMCs. The origin of the receptors is a man younger than 40 in good health and CMV-seronegative. Both conserved end residues are part of each CDR3. The D gene is left open where the match is weak. Clone size, where shown, is once, few, many, or a class for clones that have expanded.

>.|.|TRBV6-4|TRBJ2-3
TGTGCCAGCAGTGTCGACGGAGGTAGCACAGATACGCAGTATTTT
CASSVDGGSTDTQYF
>.|.|TRBV29-1|TRBJ1-1
TGCAGCGTCGTCCAGCGCCCGAGCATGAACACTGAAGCTTTCTTT
CSVVQRPSMNTEAFF
>few|.|TRBV4-3|TRBJ1-4
TGCGCCAGCAGCCAAGAGGGCCGGGCAGGGTATGAAAAACTGTTTTTT
CASSQEGRAGYEKLFF
>few|TRBD1|TRBV28|TRBJ1-4
TGTGCCGGACAAACCAGGGGGCGCGATAATGAAAAACTGTTTTTT
CAGQTRGRDNEKLFF
>once|.|TRBV21-1|TRBJ2-7
TGTGCCAGCAGCCCCAACCACCGGCCTAGCGCATCCTACGAGCAGTACTTC
CASSPNHRPSASYEQYF
>few|.|TRBV6-6|TRBJ1-5
TGTGCCAGCAGCCGGGGGGATCAGCCCCAGCATTTT
CASSRGDQPQHF
>.|TRBD2|TRBV2|TRBJ2-7
TGTGCCGGTCGGGAGGCCTACGAGCAGTACTTC
CAGREAYEQYF
>.|TRBD1|TRBV6-1|TRBJ1-2
TGTGCCAGCCGGGACAGCGTGGGCTATGGCTACACCTTC
CASRDSVGYGYTF
>.|.|TRBV11-1|TRBJ2-3
TGTGCCAGCAGCACTAGACTTTCTCTTTCCTTAGATACGCAGTATTTT
CASSTRLSLSLDTQYF
>once|TRBD2|TRBV6-6|TRBJ2-3
TGTGCCAGCACCCTTAGCGGGGATAGCACAGATACGCAGTATTTT
CASTLSGDSTDTQYF
>.|TRBD1|TRBV14|TRBJ2-7
TGTGCCAGCAGCCAAGATTTCGGACAGGTACCCTACGAGCAGTACTTC
CASSQDFGQVPYEQYF
>.|.|TRBV5-6|TRBJ1-3
TGTGCCAGCAGCTCCCTCGGGGGGGCTGGCTCTGGAAACACCATATATTTT
CASSSLGGAGSGNTIYF